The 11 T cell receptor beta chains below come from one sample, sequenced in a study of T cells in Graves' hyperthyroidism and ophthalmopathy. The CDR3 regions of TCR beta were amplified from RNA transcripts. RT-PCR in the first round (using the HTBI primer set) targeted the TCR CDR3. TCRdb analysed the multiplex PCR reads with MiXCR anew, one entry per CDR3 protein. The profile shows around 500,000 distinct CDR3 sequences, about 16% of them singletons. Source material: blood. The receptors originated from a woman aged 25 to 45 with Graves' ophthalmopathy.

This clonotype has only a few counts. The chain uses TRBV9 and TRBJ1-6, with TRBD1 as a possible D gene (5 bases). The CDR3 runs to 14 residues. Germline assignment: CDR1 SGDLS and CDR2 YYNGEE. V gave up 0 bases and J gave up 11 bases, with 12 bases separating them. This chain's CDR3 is CASSVGGQGAPLHF. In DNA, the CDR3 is TGTGCCAGCAGCGTAGGGGGTCAGGGAGCACCCCTCCACTTT.

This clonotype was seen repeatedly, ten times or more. The CDR3 loop is CASSLSKARDLYNEQFF. The CDR3 DNA sequence: TGTGCCAGCAGTTTATCGAAGGCCAGGGACCTCTACAATGAGCAGTTCTTC. The rearrangement uses TRBV27 and TRBJ2-1; D may correspond to TRBD1 or TRBD2 (5 bases each). CDR1 is MNHEY, CDR2 SMNVEV, per germline (reference sequence). The V and J ends lost 0 bases and 3 bases respectively, with 15 bases between them. The CDR3 runs to 17 residues.

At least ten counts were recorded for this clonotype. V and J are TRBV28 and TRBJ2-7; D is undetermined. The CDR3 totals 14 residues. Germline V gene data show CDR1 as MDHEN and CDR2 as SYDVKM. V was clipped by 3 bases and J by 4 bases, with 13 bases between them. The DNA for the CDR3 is TGTGCCAGCAGTTTTATAAGCCGGAGTTACGAGCAGTACTTC. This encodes CASSFISRSYEQYF.

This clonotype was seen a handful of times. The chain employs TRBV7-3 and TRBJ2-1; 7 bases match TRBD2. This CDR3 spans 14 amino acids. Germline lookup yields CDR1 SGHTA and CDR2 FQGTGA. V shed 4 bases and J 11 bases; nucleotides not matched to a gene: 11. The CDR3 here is CASSSLAASGQQFF. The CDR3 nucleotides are TGTGCCAGCAGCTCCCTAGCGGCCTCCGGCCAGCAGTTCTTC.

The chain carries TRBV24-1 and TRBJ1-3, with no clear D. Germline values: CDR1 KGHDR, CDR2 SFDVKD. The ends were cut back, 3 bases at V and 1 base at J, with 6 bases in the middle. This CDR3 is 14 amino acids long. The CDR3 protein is CATSDPSSGNTIYF. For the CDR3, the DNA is TGTGCCACCAGTGATCCTTCATCTGGAAACACCATATATTTT.

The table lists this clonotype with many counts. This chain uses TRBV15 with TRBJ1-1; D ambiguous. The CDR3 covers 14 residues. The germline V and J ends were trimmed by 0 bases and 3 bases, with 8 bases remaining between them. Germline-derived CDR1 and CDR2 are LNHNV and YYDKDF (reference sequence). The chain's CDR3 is CATSRDGGDTEAFF. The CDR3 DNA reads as TGTGCCACCAGCAGAGATGGAGGCGACACTGAAGCTTTCTTT.

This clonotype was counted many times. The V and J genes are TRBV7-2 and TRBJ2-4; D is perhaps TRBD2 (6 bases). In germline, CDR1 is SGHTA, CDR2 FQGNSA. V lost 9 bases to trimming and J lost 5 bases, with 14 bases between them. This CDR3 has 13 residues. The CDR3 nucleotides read TGTGCCAGTCTACGGCGGGGCGAAAACATTCAGTACTTC. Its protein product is CASLRRGENIQYF.

This CDR3 reads CASSPGSSDGYTF. CDR3 DNA sequence: TGTGCCAGTAGTCCCGGTTCCTCCGACGGCTACACCTTC. This chain links TRBV19 with TRBJ1-2; D gene uncertain. Per germline, CDR1 LNHDA and CDR2 SQIVND (reference sequence). Deletions cut 5 bases from V and 8 bases from J, with 15 bases between. CDR3 length equals 13 residues.

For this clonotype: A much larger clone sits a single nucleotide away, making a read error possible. The CDR3 DNA reads TGTGCCAGCGGTTTACGGCAGCTTATGCGAGCTTTCTTT. Translating gives CASGLRQLMRAFF. The rearrangement uses TRBV28 and TRBJ1-1; D is unresolved. The CDR3 sequence is 13 residues long. The germline V gene encodes CDR1 MDHEN and CDR2 SYDVKM. The variable domain in full, completed from reference TRBV28 and TRBJ1-1, reads DVKVTQSSRYLVKRTGEKVFLECVQDMDHENMFWYRQDPGLGLRLIYFSYDVKMKEKGDIPEGYSVSREKKERFSLILESASTNQTSMYLCASGLRQLMRAFFGQGTRLTVV.

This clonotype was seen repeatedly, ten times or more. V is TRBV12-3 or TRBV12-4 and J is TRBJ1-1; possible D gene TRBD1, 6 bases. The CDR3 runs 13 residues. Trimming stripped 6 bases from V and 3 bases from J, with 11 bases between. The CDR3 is CASSVTGYTEAFF. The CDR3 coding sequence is TGTGCCAGCAGCGTTACAGGGTACACTGAAGCTTTCTTT.

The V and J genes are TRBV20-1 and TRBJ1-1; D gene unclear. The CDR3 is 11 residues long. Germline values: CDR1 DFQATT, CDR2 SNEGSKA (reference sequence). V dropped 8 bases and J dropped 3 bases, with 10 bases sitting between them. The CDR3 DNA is TGCAGTACCAACGCGGACACTGAAGCTTTCTTT. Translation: CSTNADTEAFF.